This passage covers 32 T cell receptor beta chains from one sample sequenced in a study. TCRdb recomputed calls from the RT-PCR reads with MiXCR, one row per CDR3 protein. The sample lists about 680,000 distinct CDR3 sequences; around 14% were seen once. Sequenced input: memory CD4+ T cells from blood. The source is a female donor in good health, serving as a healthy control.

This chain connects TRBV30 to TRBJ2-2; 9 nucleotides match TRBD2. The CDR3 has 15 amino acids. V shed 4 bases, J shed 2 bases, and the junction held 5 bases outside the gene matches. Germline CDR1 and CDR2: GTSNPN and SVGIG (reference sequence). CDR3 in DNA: TGTGCCTGGATTCGACTAGCGGCTAACACCGGGGAGCTGTTTTTT. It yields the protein CAWIRLAANTGELFF.

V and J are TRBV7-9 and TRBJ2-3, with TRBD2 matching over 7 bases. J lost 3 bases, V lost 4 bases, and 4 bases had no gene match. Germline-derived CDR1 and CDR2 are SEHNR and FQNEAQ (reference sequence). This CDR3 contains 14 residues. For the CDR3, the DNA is TGTGCCAGCAGCTCGGGGAGGGAGACAGATACGCAGTATTTT. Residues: CASSSGRETDTQYF.

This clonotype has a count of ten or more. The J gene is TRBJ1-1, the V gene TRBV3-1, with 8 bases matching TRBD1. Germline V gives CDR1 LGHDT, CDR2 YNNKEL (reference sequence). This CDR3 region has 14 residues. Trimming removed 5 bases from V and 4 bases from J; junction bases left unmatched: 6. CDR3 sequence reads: CASSGETGGTEAFF. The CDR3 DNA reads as TGTGCCAGCAGCGGTGAAACAGGGGGCACTGAAGCTTTCTTT.

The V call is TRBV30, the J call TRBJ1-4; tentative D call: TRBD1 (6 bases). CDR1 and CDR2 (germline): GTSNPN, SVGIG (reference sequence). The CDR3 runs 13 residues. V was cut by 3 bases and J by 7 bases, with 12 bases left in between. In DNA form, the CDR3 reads TGTGCCTGGAGCACACAGGGCGGTGAAAAACTGTTTTTT. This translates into CAWSTQGGEKLFF.

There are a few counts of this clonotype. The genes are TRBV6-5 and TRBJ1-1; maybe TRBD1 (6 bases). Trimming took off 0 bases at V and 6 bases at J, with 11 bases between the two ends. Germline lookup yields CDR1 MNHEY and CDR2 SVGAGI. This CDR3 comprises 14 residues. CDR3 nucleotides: TGTGCCAGCAGTTACTCACAGGGCCCGTCTGAAGCTTTCTTT. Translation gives CASSYSQGPSEAFF.

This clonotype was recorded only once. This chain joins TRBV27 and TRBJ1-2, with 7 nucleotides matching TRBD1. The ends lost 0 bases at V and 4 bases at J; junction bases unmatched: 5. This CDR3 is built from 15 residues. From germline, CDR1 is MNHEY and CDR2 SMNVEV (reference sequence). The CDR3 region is CASSLSLTGSYGYTF. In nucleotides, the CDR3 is TGTGCCAGCAGTTTATCTCTGACAGGGTCCTATGGCTACACCTTC.

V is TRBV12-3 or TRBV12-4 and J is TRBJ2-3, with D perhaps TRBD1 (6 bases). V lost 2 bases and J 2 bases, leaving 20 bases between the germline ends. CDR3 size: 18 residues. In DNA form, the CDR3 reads TGTGCCAGCAGTTTAAGAGGAATTGGGGCAGGGGACACAGATACGCAGTATTTT. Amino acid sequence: CASSLRGIGAGDTDTQYF.

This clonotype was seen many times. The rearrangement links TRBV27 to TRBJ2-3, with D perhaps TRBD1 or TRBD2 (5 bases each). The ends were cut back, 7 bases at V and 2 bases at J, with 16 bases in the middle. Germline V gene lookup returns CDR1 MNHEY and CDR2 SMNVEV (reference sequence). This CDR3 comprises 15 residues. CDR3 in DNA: TGTGCCAGCAAATTGACCGGGGCCCACACAGATACGCAGTATTTT. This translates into CASKLTGAHTDTQYF.

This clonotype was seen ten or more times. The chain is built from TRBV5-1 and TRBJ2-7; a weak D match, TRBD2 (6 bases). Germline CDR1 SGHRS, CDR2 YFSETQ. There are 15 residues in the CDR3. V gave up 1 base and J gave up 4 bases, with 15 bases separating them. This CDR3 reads CASSLWASASYEQYF. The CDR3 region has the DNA TGCGCCAGCAGCTTGTGGGCTAGCGCCTCGTACGAGCAGTACTTC.

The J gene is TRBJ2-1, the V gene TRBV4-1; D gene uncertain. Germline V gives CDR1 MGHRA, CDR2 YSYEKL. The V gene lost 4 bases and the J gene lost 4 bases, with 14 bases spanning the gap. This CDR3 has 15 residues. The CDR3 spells CASSRRSVSYNEQFF. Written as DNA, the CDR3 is TGCGCCAGCAGCCGTAGAAGCGTTTCTTACAATGAGCAGTTCTTC.

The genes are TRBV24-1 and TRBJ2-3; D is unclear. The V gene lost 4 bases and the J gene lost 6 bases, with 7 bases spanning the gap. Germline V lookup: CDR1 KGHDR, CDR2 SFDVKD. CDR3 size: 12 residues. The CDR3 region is CATSEFGDTQYF. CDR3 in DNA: TGTGCCACCAGTGAATTTGGTGATACGCAGTATTTT.

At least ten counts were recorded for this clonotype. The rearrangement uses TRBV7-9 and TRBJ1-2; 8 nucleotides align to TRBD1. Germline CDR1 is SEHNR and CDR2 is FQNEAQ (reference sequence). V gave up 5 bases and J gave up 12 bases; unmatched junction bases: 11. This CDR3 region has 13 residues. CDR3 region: CASSQGAGTANTF. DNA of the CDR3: TGTGCCAGCAGCCAGGGGGCTGGGACGGCCAACACCTTC.

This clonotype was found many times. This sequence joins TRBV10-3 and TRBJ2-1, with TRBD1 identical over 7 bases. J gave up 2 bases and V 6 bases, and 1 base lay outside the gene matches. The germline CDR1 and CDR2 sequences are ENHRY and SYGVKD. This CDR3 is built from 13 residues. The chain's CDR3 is CAIRDRTYNEQFF. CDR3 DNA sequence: TGTGCCATCAGGGACAGGACCTACAATGAGCAGTTCTTC.

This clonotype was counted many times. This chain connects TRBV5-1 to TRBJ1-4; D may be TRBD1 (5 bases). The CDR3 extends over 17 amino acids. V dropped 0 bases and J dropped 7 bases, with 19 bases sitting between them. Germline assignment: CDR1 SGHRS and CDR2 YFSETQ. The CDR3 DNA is TGCGCCAGCAGCTTGGCTCCGGTAGGCCGGCAGGGTGAAAAACTGTTTTTT. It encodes CASSLAPVGRQGEKLFF.

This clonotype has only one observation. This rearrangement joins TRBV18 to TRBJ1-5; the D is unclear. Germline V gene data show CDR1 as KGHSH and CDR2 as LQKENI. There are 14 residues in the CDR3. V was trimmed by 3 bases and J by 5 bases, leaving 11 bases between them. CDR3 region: CASSPGSEDQPQHF. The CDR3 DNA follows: TGTGCCAGCTCACCCGGCTCGGAGGATCAGCCCCAGCATTTT.

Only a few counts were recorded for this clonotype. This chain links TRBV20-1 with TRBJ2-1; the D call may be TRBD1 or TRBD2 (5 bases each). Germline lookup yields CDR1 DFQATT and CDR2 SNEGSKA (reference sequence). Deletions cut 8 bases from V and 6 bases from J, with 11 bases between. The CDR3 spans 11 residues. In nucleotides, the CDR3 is TGCAGTCGGTCGAGGGGCAATGAGCAGTTCTTC. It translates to CSRSRGNEQFF.

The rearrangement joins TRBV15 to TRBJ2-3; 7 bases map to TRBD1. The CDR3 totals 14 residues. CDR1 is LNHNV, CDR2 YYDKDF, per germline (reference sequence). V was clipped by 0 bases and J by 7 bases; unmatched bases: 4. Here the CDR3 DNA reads TGTGCCACCAGCAGAGATGACAGGGCAAATACGCAGTATTTT. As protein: CATSRDDRANTQYF.

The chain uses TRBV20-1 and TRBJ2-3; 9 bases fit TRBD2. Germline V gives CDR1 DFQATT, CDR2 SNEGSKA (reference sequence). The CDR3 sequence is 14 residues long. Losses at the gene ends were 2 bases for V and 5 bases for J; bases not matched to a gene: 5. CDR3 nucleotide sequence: TGCAGTGCTAGACTACTAGCGGGTATAGATACGCAGTATTTT. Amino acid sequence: CSARLLAGIDTQYF.

Written as DNA, the CDR3 is TGTGCCAGCAGCTTACTAGCGGGAGAGCCCTACAATGAGCAGTTCTTC. This translates into CASSLLAGEPYNEQFF. This chain connects TRBV7-3 to TRBJ2-1, with 10 bases fitting TRBD2. The junction had 3 bases not matched to a gene; V was cut back by 2 bases and J by 2 bases. This CDR3 has 16 amino acids. Germline CDR1 is SGHTA and CDR2 is FQGTGA.

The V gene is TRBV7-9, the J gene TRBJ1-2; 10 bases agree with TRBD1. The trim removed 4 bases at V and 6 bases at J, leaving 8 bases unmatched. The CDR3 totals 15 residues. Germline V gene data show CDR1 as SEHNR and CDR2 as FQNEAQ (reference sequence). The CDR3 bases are TGTGCCAGCAGCTCATACACCGGGACAGGGGATGGCTACACCTTC. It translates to CASSSYTGTGDGYTF.

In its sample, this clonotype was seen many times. In DNA form, the CDR3 reads TGCGCCAGCAGCTGGACGGCGAGCTCCTACAATGAGCAGTTCTTC. Translated, it gives CASSWTASSYNEQFF. The chain joins TRBV5-1 to TRBJ2-1; D is ambiguous. Germline V gives CDR1 SGHRS, CDR2 YFSETQ. Trimming cost V 3 bases and J 0 bases, with 10 bases left between them. This CDR3 is built from 15 residues. The whole variable domain, remainder taken from reference TRBV5-1 and TRBJ2-1, is KAGVTQTPRYLIKTRGQQVTLSCSPISGHRSVSWYQQTPGQGLQFLFEYFSETQRNKGNFPGRFSGRQFSNSRSEMNVSTLELGDSALYLCASSWTASSYNEQFFGPGTRLTVL.

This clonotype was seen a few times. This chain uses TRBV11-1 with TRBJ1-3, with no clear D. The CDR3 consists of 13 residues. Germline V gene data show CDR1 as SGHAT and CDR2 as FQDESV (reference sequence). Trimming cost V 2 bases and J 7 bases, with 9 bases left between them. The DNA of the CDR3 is TGTGCCAGCAGCTTATACACCGGGAACACCATATATTTT. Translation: CASSLYTGNTIYF.

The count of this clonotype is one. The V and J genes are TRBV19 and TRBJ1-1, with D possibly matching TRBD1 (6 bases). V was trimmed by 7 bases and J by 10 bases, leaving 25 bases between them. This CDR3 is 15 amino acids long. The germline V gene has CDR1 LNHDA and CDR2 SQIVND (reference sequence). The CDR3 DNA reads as TGTGCCAGTACCCCCTGGGGGGAGAGGGGGGAAGGAGCTTTCTTT. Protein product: CASTPWGERGEGAFF.

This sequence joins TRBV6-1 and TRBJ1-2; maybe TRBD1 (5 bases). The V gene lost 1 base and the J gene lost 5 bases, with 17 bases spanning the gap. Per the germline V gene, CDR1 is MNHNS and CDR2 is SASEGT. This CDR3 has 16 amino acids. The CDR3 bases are TGTGCCAGCAGTGAAGAATTCAGGGAACCCTTTTATGGCTACACCTTC. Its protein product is CASSEEFREPFYGYTF.

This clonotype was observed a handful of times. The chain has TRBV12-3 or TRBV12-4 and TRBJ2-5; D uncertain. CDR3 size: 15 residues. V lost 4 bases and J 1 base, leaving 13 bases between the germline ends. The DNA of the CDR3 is TGTGCCAGCAGTTCGGAACTCCTCGTCCAAGAGACCCAGTACTTC. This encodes CASSSELLVQETQYF.

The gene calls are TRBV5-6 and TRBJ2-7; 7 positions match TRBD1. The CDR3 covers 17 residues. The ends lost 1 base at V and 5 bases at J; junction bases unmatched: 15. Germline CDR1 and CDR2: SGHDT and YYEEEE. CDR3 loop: CASSLIYRIAGTDEQYF. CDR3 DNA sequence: TGTGCCAGCAGCTTGATATATAGGATTGCCGGGACAGACGAGCAGTACTTC.

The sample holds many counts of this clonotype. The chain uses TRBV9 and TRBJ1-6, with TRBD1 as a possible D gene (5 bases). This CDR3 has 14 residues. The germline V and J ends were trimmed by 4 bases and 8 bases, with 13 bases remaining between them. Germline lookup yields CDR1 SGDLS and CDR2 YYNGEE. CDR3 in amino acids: CASSPTWGDSPLHF. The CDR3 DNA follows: TGTGCCAGCAGCCCAACATGGGGGGATTCACCCCTCCACTTT.

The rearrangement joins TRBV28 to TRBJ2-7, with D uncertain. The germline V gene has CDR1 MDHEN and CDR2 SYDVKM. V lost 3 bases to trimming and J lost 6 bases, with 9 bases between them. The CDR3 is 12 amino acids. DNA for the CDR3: TGTGCCAGCAGTTTGAACGCTGGCGAGCAGTACTTC. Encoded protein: CASSLNAGEQYF.

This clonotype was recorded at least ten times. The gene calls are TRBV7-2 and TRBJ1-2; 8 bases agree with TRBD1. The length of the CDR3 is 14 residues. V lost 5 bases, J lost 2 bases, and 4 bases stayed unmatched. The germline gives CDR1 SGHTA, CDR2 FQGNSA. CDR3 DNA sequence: TGTGCCAGCAGCCCGCGGACAGGGAACTATGGCTACACCTTC. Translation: CASSPRTGNYGYTF.

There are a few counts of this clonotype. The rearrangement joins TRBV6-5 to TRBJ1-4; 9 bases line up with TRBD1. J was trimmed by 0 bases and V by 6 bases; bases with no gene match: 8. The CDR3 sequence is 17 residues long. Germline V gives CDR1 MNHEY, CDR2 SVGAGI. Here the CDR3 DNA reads TGTGCCAGCAGGCGGACAGGGGAGGGAGCAACTAATGAAAAACTGTTTTTT. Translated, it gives CASRRTGEGATNEKLFF.

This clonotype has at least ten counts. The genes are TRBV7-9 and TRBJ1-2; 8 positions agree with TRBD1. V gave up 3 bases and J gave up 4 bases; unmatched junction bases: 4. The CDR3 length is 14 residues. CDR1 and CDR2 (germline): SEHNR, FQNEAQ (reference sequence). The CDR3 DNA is TGTGCCAGCAGCTTTGGACAGGGTTCCTATGGCTACACCTTC. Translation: CASSFGQGSYGYTF.

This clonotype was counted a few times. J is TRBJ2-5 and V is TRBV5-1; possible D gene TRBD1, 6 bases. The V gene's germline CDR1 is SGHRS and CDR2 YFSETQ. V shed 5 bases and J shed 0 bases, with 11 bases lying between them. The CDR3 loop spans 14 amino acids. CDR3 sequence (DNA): TGCGCCAGCAGGGCCGGGACAAACCAAGAGACCCAGTACTTC. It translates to CASRAGTNQETQYF.